These 27 T cell receptor beta chains share one sample of origin, sequenced in a study of T-cell memory formation after mild COVID-19. TCRdb processed the 5' RACE reads anew with MiXCR; each CDR3 protein has one entry. There are some 490,000 distinct CDR3 sequences in the sample; 15% to 20% occur only once, and more than 9% lies in the top ten. The sequenced material came from PBMCs or a T cell subset sorted from them (not recorded which). Receptor source: an adult woman who had mild COVID-19 (a few samples of this study predate the infection). Cell type and time point are not known.

This clonotype was detected a few times. V gene TRBV20-1 combines with J gene TRBJ1-4, with TRBD1 as a possible D gene (6 bases). Trimming left V 0 bases short and J 2 bases short, with 16 bases between. The CDR3 sequence is 17 residues long. CDR1 DFQATT and CDR2 SNEGSKA come from the germline V gene (reference sequence). The CDR3 DNA is TGCAGTGCTAGAGATTCTTACCAGGGGACGACTAATGAAAAACTGTTTTTT. This encodes CSARDSYQGTTNEKLFF.

This clonotype was seen a few times. The chain employs TRBV27 and TRBJ1-1; D is perhaps TRBD1 (5 bases). The V gene's germline CDR1 is MNHEY and CDR2 SMNVEV (reference sequence). CDR3 length: 12 amino acids. The V end was cut by 6 bases, the J end by 7 bases, with 12 bases between. The CDR3 bases are TGTGCCAGCAGAGGACAAAGCCTTGAAGCTTTCTTT. It specifies CASRGQSLEAFF.

The sample holds many counts of this clonotype. The J gene is TRBJ2-5, the V gene TRBV9; D not certain. Per germline, CDR1 SGDLS and CDR2 YYNGEE. V was pared by 4 bases and J by 1 base, with 11 bases between. The CDR3 is 14 residues long. CDR3 coding DNA: TGTGCCAGCAGCCCCCATGTTGCCCAAGAGACCCAGTACTTC. This codes for CASSPHVAQETQYF.

This clonotype has at least ten counts. V usage is TRBV9 and J usage is TRBJ2-7, with TRBD2 as a possible D gene (6 bases). V lost 0 bases to trimming and J lost 3 bases, with 10 bases between them. The CDR3 is made up of 14 amino acids. In germline, CDR1 is SGDLS, CDR2 YYNGEE. The CDR3 region is CASSVVGLLYEQYF. CDR3 nucleotide sequence: TGTGCCAGCAGCGTAGTGGGACTCCTCTACGAGCAGTACTTC.

This clonotype was seen only a few times. J is TRBJ1-4 and V is TRBV23-1; 7 nucleotides agree with TRBD1. TRBV23-1 is assigned to the ORF class and has an uncertain function. Unmatched junction bases numbered 2, after V lost 6 bases and J lost 4 bases. The CDR3 length is 13 residues. Here the CDR3 DNA reads TGCGCCAGCAGGGACAGGTTTAATGAAAAACTGTTTTTT. Translated, it gives CASRDRFNEKLFF.

The chain couples TRBV12-3 or TRBV12-4 to TRBJ1-2; 11 nucleotides match TRBD1. The CDR3 runs 17 residues. After removal of 5 bases from V and 2 bases from J, the junction contained 10 bases not matched to a gene. CDR3 DNA sequence: TGTGCCAGCAGTGCCTACTTGGGGACAGGGGGGAACTATGGCTACACCTTC. Protein product: CASSAYLGTGGNYGYTF.

Only a few counts were recorded for this clonotype. V and J are TRBV24-1 and TRBJ2-3; a possible D gene is TRBD2 (5 bases). The CDR3 extends over 16 amino acids. From germline, CDR1 is KGHDR and CDR2 SFDVKD. Trimming removed 1 base from V and 0 bases from J, with 10 bases in between. The CDR3 DNA reads TGTGCCACCAGTGATTTCAGTCGACTAAGCACAGATACGCAGTATTTT. Translating gives CATSDFSRLSTDTQYF.

In its sample, this clonotype was seen a few times. J is TRBJ2-3 and V is TRBV25-1, with 8 positions matching TRBD2. V gave up 3 bases and J gave up 5 bases; unmatched junction bases: 7. The CDR3 runs to 15 residues. Germline lookup yields CDR1 MGHDK and CDR2 SYGVNS. CDR3 protein: CASSDSGIHVDTQYF. The CDR3 DNA is TGTGCCAGCAGTGATAGCGGGATCCATGTAGATACGCAGTATTTT.

The chain employs TRBV11-2 and TRBJ1-1; no clear D gene. The CDR3 spans 14 residues. Trimming stripped 5 bases from V and 5 bases from J, with 15 bases between. Germline V gives CDR1 SGHAT, CDR2 FQNNGV. CDR3 nucleotides: TGTGCCAGCAGCGTCTGGAGGGATGGGACTGAAGCTTTCTTT. Its translation: CASSVWRDGTEAFF.

This clonotype was seen many times. The chain employs TRBV5-1 and TRBJ2-1, with D possibly matching TRBD2 (5 bases). The germline CDR1 and CDR2 sequences are SGHRS and YFSETQ. Between the trimmed V and J ends, which lost 1 base and 8 bases, there was a span of 25 bases. This CDR3 region has 18 residues. Here the CDR3 reads CASSLLPILSGNFYEQFF. CDR3 bases: TGCGCCAGCAGCTTGCTACCCATACTTTCGGGGAATTTCTATGAGCAGTTCTTC.

The genes are TRBV5-1 and TRBJ2-4, with a possible D match to TRBD1 (6 bases). Trimming cost V 0 bases and J 7 bases, with 11 bases left between them. The CDR3 length is 14 residues. The germline CDR1 and CDR2 sequences are SGHRS and YFSETQ. In DNA form, the CDR3 reads TGCGCCAGCAGCTTGGGACAGGAGAGCAACATTCAGTACTTC. Translated: CASSLGQESNIQYF.

J is TRBJ2-5 and V is TRBV6-2 or TRBV6-3, with 11 bases matching TRBD2. The CDR3 length is 16 residues. The V and J ends lost 5 bases and 7 bases, in that order; junction bases with no gene match: 12. Germline-derived CDR1 and CDR2 are MNHEY and SVGEGT. This CDR3 is CASSTPRLAGGGTQYF. For the CDR3, the DNA is TGTGCCAGCAGTACTCCCCGGCTAGCGGGAGGAGGGACCCAGTACTTC.

The table lists this clonotype with a few counts. The V call is TRBV4-3, the J call TRBJ2-3; 11 bases are a match to TRBD1. CDR1 is LGHNA, CDR2 YSLEER, per germline. This CDR3 contains 15 residues. V shed 4 bases, J shed 6 bases, and the junction held 6 bases outside the gene matches. The CDR3 DNA reads as TGCGCCAGCAGCCTAGGACAGGGGGCATTGGATACGCAGTATTTT. Amino acid sequence: CASSLGQGALDTQYF.

This clonotype was observed a handful of times. J is TRBJ2-3 and V is TRBV20-1; D call uncertain. The germline V gene encodes CDR1 DFQATT and CDR2 SNEGSKA (reference sequence). The CDR3 loop spans 11 amino acids. The CDR3 sequence: CRGSSTDTQYF. The CDR3 bases are TGCAGAGGCTCTAGCACAGATACGCAGTATTTT.

This chain joins TRBV12-3 or TRBV12-4 and TRBJ1-3; 7 nucleotides align to TRBD1. The ends lost 4 bases at V and 3 bases at J; junction bases unmatched: 3. CDR3 size: 14 residues. The CDR3 region has the DNA TGTGCCAGCAGTTCCTGGGACAGTGGAAACACCATATATTTT. Amino acids: CASSSWDSGNTIYF.

The sample holds a few counts of this clonotype. The V gene is TRBV2, the J gene TRBJ1-2, with D possibly matching TRBD1 (6 bases). This CDR3 is 13 amino acids long. Germline V gene lookup returns CDR1 SNHLY and CDR2 FYNNEI. V dropped 5 bases and J dropped 2 bases, with 9 bases sitting between them. The CDR3 DNA sequence: TGTGCCAGCAGTACCCAGGGGAACTATGGCTACACCTTC. Its translation is CASSTQGNYGYTF.

This clonotype has more than one count but fewer than ten. The chain is built from TRBV11-2 and TRBJ2-3; D possibly corresponds to TRBD1 (6 bases). From germline, CDR1 is SGHAT and CDR2 FQNNGV. Trimming pared 1 base from V and 6 bases from J, leaving 11 bases between. The CDR3 runs to 14 residues. CDR3 loop: CASSLVQGFDTQYF. For the CDR3, the DNA is TGTGCCAGCAGCTTAGTGCAGGGGTTCGATACGCAGTATTTT.

This clonotype came up many times. This rearrangement joins TRBV18 to TRBJ2-1; TRBD1 might be the D (5 bases). CDR1 is KGHSH and CDR2 is LQKENI in the germline V gene. There are 11 residues in the CDR3. V gave up 8 bases and J gave up 7 bases, with 9 bases separating them. CDR3 protein: CASSPGNEQFF. DNA for the CDR3: TGTGCCAGCAGTCCAGGGAATGAGCAGTTCTTC.

The rearrangement uses TRBV13 and TRBJ2-1; 11 nucleotides line up with TRBD2. V gave up 0 bases and J gave up 6 bases; unmatched junction bases: 4. The CDR3 spans 16 residues. CDR1 is PRHDT and CDR2 is FYEKMQ in the germline V gene (reference sequence). The CDR3 sequence is CASSLGLAGESNEQFF. CDR3 sequence (DNA): TGTGCCAGCAGCTTAGGACTAGCGGGAGAGAGCAATGAGCAGTTCTTC.

This clonotype has more than one count but fewer than ten. The chain employs TRBV4-3 and TRBJ1-6; D is unresolved. The CDR3 has 14 residues. CDR1 and CDR2 (germline): LGHNA, YSLEER. V lost 0 bases and J lost 9, with 9 bases in between. Here the CDR3 reads CASSQDGFGSPLHF. As DNA, the CDR3 is TGCGCCAGCAGCCAAGATGGGTTTGGTTCACCCCTCCACTTT.

A few counts support this clonotype. This rearrangement joins TRBV5-1 to TRBJ2-1; the D is unclear. This CDR3 region has 13 residues. CDR1 SGHRS and CDR2 YFSETQ come from the germline V gene. Trimming removed 4 bases at V and 2 bases at J, with 7 bases between. The DNA for the CDR3 is TGCGCCAGCAGCCCAGAGGCCTACAATGAGCAGTTCTTC. Its protein is CASSPEAYNEQFF.

This clonotype was seen a few times. The chain has TRBV12-3 or TRBV12-4 and TRBJ2-1, with TRBD2 identical over 11 bases. CDR3 length: 18 residues. V lost 4 bases to trimming and J lost 0 bases; unmatched junction nucleotides: 8. As DNA, the CDR3 is TGTGCCAGCAGTTCCACCGGACTAGCGGGCGCCTCCTACAATGAGCAGTTCTTC. It translates to CASSSTGLAGASYNEQFF.

The chain has TRBV7-2 and TRBJ2-7; D unresolved. V shed 8 bases and J shed 1 base, with 15 bases lying between them. The CDR3 extends over 14 amino acids. Germline assignment: CDR1 SGHTA and CDR2 FQGNSA. This chain's CDR3 is CASGQLFGSYEQYF. The CDR3 DNA follows: TGTGCCAGCGGGCAGCTTTTTGGATCCTACGAGCAGTACTTC.

The chain couples TRBV4-3 to TRBJ2-2; D may correspond to TRBD1 or TRBD2 (7 bases each). The germline V gene has CDR1 LGHNA and CDR2 YSLEER. Trimming took 0 bases from V and 7 from J, leaving 21 bases between them. This CDR3 is built from 18 residues. CDR3 protein: CASSQDPRGRELIGELFF. CDR3 nucleotides: TGCGCCAGCAGCCAAGATCCAAGGGGGCGGGAGCTGATCGGGGAGCTGTTTTTT.

This clonotype was detected only a few times. This chain joins TRBV4-3 and TRBJ2-4; D perhaps matches TRBD2 (6 bases). The CDR3 extends over 17 amino acids. The V end lost 0 bases, the J end lost 3 bases, and 15 bases lay between the germline ends. From germline, CDR1 is LGHNA and CDR2 YSLEER. As DNA, the CDR3 is TGCGCCAGCAGCCAAGATATGGGGGGAGCTAGCAAAAACATTCAGTACTTC. Translation: CASSQDMGGASKNIQYF.

This sequence joins TRBV11-3 and TRBJ2-1; no firm D call. V was shortened by 3 bases and J by 0 bases, with 12 bases between the two germline ends. Germline loops: CDR1 SGHNT, CDR2 YENEEA. This CDR3 has 16 amino acids. CDR3 protein: CASSFPETGSYNEQFF. For the CDR3, the DNA is TGTGCCAGCAGCTTTCCGGAGACCGGCTCCTACAATGAGCAGTTCTTC.

Only a few counts were recorded for this clonotype. The rearrangement uses TRBV5-1 and TRBJ1-6; D is perhaps TRBD1 (6 bases). The ends were cut back, 4 bases at V and 7 bases at J, with 12 bases in the middle. The germline CDR1 and CDR2 sequences are SGHRS and YFSETQ. The CDR3 contains 14 residues. DNA for the CDR3: TGCGCCAGCAGCGCCCGGGACAAGAATTCACCCCTCCACTTT. Translating it yields CASSARDKNSPLHF.